A selection of T cell receptor beta chains follows, all from one sample in a study of blood T cell repertoires in COVID-19. The data were produced by immunoSEQ multiplex PCR, yet TCRdb's version contains in-frame clones alone and is incomplete. Here the sample spans some 99,000 clones, around 90% being singletons. Sample: peripheral blood. The receptors derive from a man between 65 and 85 years old with acute or convalescent COVID-19. Each CDR3 is given with its conserved first and last residue. Fields, in order: V gene, J gene, D gene, clone size, CDR3 protein, CDR3 DNA. D genes are given only for firm matches. Only some rows state a clone size, as once, few, many or a class for expanded clones.

v_gene: TRBV19
j_gene: TRBJ1-6
d_gene: .
abundance: .
CDR3aa: CASSATLSSPLHF
CDR3nt: TGTGCCAGTAGTGCCACCCTGAGTTCACCCCTCCACTTT

v_gene: TRBV6-5
j_gene: TRBJ1-2
d_gene: TRBD1
abundance: .
CDR3aa: CASTPTGGAIYGYTF
CDR3nt: TGTGCCAGCACCCCGACAGGGGGCGCCATCTATGGCTACACCTTC

v_gene: TRBV10-3
j_gene: TRBJ1-5
d_gene: .
abundance: .
CDR3aa: CAISDLGIPQHF
CDR3nt: TGTGCCATCAGTGACCTCGGGATCCCCCAGCATTTT

v_gene: TRBV15
j_gene: TRBJ1-6
d_gene: .
abundance: .
CDR3aa: CATRPRGFAPLHF
CDR3nt: TGTGCCACCCGCCCTCGAGGTTTCGCACCCCTCCACTTT

v_gene: TRBV6-5
j_gene: TRBJ2-1
d_gene: .
abundance: .
CDR3aa: CAPPRGNEQFF
CDR3nt: TGTGCCCCCCCTAGAGGGAATGAGCAGTTCTTC

v_gene: TRBV28
j_gene: TRBJ2-2
d_gene: .
abundance: few
CDR3aa: CASTTGRAGVGTGELFF
CDR3nt: TGTGCCAGCACCACTGGCCGGGCAGGGGTAGGCACCGGGGAGCTGTTTTTT

v_gene: TRBV19
j_gene: TRBJ2-1
d_gene: .
abundance: .
CDR3aa: CASSIGGGTSIEQFF
CDR3nt: TGTGCCAGTAGTATAGGGGGCGGGACGTCAATCGAGCAGTTCTTC

v_gene: TRBV9
j_gene: TRBJ2-3
d_gene: TRBD2
abundance: .
CDR3aa: CASSAGGDTQYF
CDR3nt: TGTGCCAGCAGCGCGGGGGGAGATACGCAGTATTTT

v_gene: TRBV7-3
j_gene: TRBJ1-5
d_gene: TRBD1
abundance: .
CDR3aa: CASSLPADRGNQPQHF
CDR3nt: TGTGCCAGCAGCTTACCAGCGGACAGGGGTAATCAGCCCCAGCATTTT

v_gene: TRBV7-8
j_gene: TRBJ2-2
d_gene: TRBD2
abundance: once
CDR3aa: CASSPAGGGAPGELFF
CDR3nt: TGTGCCAGCAGCCCCGCGGGCGGGGGGGCCCCCGGGGAGCTGTTTTTT

v_gene: TRBV11-3
j_gene: TRBJ2-3
d_gene: TRBD1
abundance: .
CDR3aa: CASSMGTGFTDTQYF
CDR3nt: TGTGCCAGCAGCATGGGGACAGGTTTTACAGATACGCAGTATTTT

v_gene: TRBV30
j_gene: TRBJ1-2
d_gene: .
abundance: .
CDR3aa: CAWDDRLTSYGYTF
CDR3nt: TGTGCCTGGGATGACAGGCTAACGTCCTATGGCTACACCTTC

v_gene: TRBV11-2
j_gene: TRBJ1-2
d_gene: .
abundance: .
CDR3aa: CASSLDQGPNYGYTF
CDR3nt: TGTGCCAGCAGCTTAGATCAGGGGCCGAACTATGGCTACACCTTC

v_gene: TRBV2
j_gene: TRBJ1-1
d_gene: .
abundance: .
CDR3aa: CASSPLYEGGEAFF
CDR3nt: TGTGCCAGCAGTCCCCTCTATGAGGGAGGCGAAGCTTTCTTT

v_gene: TRBV28
j_gene: TRBJ1-1
d_gene: .
abundance: .
CDR3aa: CASRRGLVNTEAFF
CDR3nt: TGTGCCAGCAGGAGGGGACTGGTGAACACTGAAGCTTTCTTT

v_gene: TRBV10-2
j_gene: TRBJ1-5
d_gene: .
abundance: .
CDR3aa: CASRDTDQPQHF
CDR3nt: TGCGCCAGCAGGGACACCGATCAGCCCCAGCATTTT

v_gene: TRBV28
j_gene: TRBJ2-5
d_gene: .
abundance: .
CDR3aa: CASYRDTTGTQYF
CDR3nt: TGTGCCAGCTATCGGGACACCACGGGGACCCAGTACTTC

v_gene: TRBV28
j_gene: TRBJ1-5
d_gene: .
abundance: .
CDR3aa: CASSLQGVIQPQHF
CDR3nt: TGTGCCAGCAGTCTACAGGGTGTAATTCAGCCCCAGCATTTT

v_gene: TRBV27
j_gene: TRBJ2-1
d_gene: .
abundance: .
CDR3aa: CASSPGTPYNEQFF
CDR3nt: TGTGCCAGCAGCCCCGGGACACCTTACAATGAGCAGTTCTTC

v_gene: TRBV19
j_gene: TRBJ1-2
d_gene: TRBD1
abundance: .
CDR3aa: CASSSTGYGYTF
CDR3nt: TGTGCCAGTAGTTCGACAGGGTATGGCTACACCTTC

v_gene: TRBV19
j_gene: TRBJ1-2
d_gene: TRBD1
abundance: .
CDR3aa: CATRTGNYGYTF
CDR3nt: TGTGCCACCAGGACAGGGAACTATGGCTACACCTTC

v_gene: TRBV5-1
j_gene: TRBJ2-7
d_gene: TRBD2
abundance: .
CDR3aa: CASSSPPGTRRTEQYF
CDR3nt: TGCGCCAGCAGCTCACCCCCCGGGACTAGACGAACCGAGCAGTACTTC

v_gene: TRBV11-3
j_gene: TRBJ2-2
d_gene: .
abundance: .
CDR3aa: CASSSRATNTGELFF
CDR3nt: TGTGCCAGCAGCAGCAGGGCCACGAACACCGGGGAGCTGTTTTTT

v_gene: TRBV6-5
j_gene: TRBJ1-1
d_gene: TRBD1
abundance: .
CDR3aa: CASYPGQGFAEAFF
CDR3nt: TGTGCCAGTTACCCGGGACAGGGGTTCGCGGAAGCTTTCTTT

v_gene: TRBV24-1
j_gene: TRBJ2-3
d_gene: .
abundance: .
CDR3aa: CATKDTLTDTQYF
CDR3nt: TGTGCCACCAAGGACACACTCACAGATACGCAGTATTTT

v_gene: TRBV5-1
j_gene: TRBJ2-1
d_gene: .
abundance: .
CDR3aa: CASSAGNYNEQFF
CDR3nt: TGCGCCAGCAGCGCGGGAAACTACAATGAGCAGTTCTTC

v_gene: TRBV10-3
j_gene: TRBJ1-5
d_gene: TRBD1
abundance: .
CDR3aa: CAISGQGETGQPQHF
CDR3nt: TGTGCCATCAGTGGACAGGGGGAGACGGGTCAGCCCCAGCATTTT

v_gene: TRBV2
j_gene: TRBJ1-3
d_gene: TRBD1
abundance: .
CDR3aa: CASSGGTGGRGNTIYF
CDR3nt: TGTGCCAGCAGTGGAGGGACAGGGGGCCGTGGAAACACCATATATTTT

v_gene: TRBV7-9
j_gene: TRBJ1-5
d_gene: TRBD1
abundance: few
CDR3aa: CASSAQEQGIYSNQPQHF
CDR3nt: TGTGCCAGCAGCGCACAGGAACAGGGGATCTATAGCAATCAGCCCCAGCATTTT

v_gene: TRBV2
j_gene: TRBJ1-2
d_gene: .
abundance: few
CDR3aa: CASRLGLNYGYTF
CDR3nt: TGTGCCAGCAGGTTGGGACTTAACTATGGCTACACCTTC

v_gene: TRBV6-2/TRBV6-3
j_gene: TRBJ2-1
d_gene: TRBD1
abundance: once
CDR3aa: CASSSTGATSNEQFF
CDR3nt: TGTGCCAGCAGTTCAACAGGGGCCACGAGCAATGAGCAGTTCTTC

v_gene: TRBV6-1
j_gene: TRBJ1-2
d_gene: .
abundance: .
CDR3aa: CASSERSINYGYTF
CDR3nt: TGTGCCAGCAGTGAGCGGTCAATTAACTATGGCTACACCTTC

v_gene: TRBV6-4
j_gene: TRBJ1-6
d_gene: .
abundance: .
CDR3aa: CASRGFREGPLHF
CDR3nt: TGTGCCAGCAGAGGATTTAGGGAGGGTCCCCTCCACTTT

v_gene: TRBV10-3
j_gene: TRBJ1-6
d_gene: TRBD1
abundance: .
CDR3aa: CAISESTGTSPLHF
CDR3nt: TGTGCCATCAGTGAGTCGACAGGGACTTCACCCCTCCACTTT

v_gene: TRBV7-8
j_gene: TRBJ1-1
d_gene: .
abundance: .
CDR3aa: CASSLVATGRNTEAFF
CDR3nt: TGTGCCAGCAGCTTAGTAGCGACTGGGCGGAACACTGAAGCTTTCTTT

v_gene: TRBV3-1/TRBV3-2
j_gene: TRBJ2-2
d_gene: TRBD2
abundance: .
CDR3aa: CASSHGLVSRNGELFF
CDR3nt: TGTGCCAGCAGCCACGGACTAGTATCCAGGAACGGGGAGCTGTTTTTT

v_gene: TRBV6-4
j_gene: TRBJ1-6
d_gene: TRBD1
abundance: .
CDR3aa: CASRPGQGDNSPLHF
CDR3nt: TGTGCCAGCAGACCAGGACAGGGAGATAATTCACCCCTCCACTTT

v_gene: TRBV5-1
j_gene: TRBJ1-5
d_gene: .
abundance: .
CDR3aa: CASSLEGFGNQPQHF
CDR3nt: TGCGCCAGCAGCTTGGAGGGGTTTGGCAATCAGCCCCAGCATTTT